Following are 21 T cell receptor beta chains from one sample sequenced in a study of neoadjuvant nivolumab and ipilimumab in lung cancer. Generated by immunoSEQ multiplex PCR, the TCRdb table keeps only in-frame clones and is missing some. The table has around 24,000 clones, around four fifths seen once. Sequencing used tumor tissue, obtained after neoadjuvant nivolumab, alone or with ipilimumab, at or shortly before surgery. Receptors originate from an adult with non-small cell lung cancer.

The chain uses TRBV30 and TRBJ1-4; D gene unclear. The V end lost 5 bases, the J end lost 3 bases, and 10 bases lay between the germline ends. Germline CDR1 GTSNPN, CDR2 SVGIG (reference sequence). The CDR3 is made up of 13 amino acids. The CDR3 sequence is CAWHRHSNEKLFF. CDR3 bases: TGTGCCTGGCATAGACACTCTAATGAAAAACTGTTTTTT.

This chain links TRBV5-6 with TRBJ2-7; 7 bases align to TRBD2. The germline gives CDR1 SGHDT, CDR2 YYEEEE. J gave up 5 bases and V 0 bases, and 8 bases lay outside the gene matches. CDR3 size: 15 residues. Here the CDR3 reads CASSLVTGGRNEQYF. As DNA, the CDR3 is TGTGCCAGCAGCTTGGTTACGGGGGGACGGAACGAGCAGTACTTC.

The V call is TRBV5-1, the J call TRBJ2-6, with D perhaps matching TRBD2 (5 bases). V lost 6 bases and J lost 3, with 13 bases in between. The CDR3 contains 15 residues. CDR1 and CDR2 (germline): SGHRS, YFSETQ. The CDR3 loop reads CASTSSGFGANVLTF. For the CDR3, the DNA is TGCGCCAGCACATCCTCGGGGTTTGGGGCCAACGTCCTGACTTTC.

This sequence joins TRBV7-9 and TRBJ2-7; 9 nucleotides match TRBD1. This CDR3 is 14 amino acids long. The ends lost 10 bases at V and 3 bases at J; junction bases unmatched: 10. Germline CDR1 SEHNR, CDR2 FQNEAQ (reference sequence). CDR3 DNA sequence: TGTGCCATCACCTTCAGGGACAGGGTCTACGAGCAGTACTTC. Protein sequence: CAITFRDRVYEQYF.

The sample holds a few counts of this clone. The CDR3, as DNA: TGCAGCGCCCGGGTCGGGGGGCGATACGAGCAGTACTTC. Its translation is CSARVGGRYEQYF. The rearrangement joins TRBV29-1 to TRBJ2-7; D perhaps matches TRBD2 (7 bases). Trimming stripped 7 bases from V and 4 bases from J, with 17 bases between. Germline CDR1 SQVTM, CDR2 ANQGSEA. The CDR3 has 13 residues.

The CDR3 DNA sequence: TGTGCTAGTGGTTCCGATCGGACAGGGCGAGACTACACCTTC. This translates into CASGSDRTGRDYTF. The V and J genes are TRBV12-5 and TRBJ1-2; 8 nucleotides match TRBD1. In germline, CDR1 is LGHNT, CDR2 FRNRAP. This CDR3 is 14 amino acids long. V lost 4 bases, J lost 10 bases, and 11 bases stayed unmatched.

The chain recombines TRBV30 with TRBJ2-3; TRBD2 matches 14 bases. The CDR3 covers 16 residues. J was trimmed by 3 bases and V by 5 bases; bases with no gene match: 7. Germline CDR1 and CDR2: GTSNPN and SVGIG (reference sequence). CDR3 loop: CAWGLAGGGGTDTQYF. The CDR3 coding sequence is TGTGCCTGGGGACTAGCGGGAGGAGGCGGAACAGATACGCAGTATTTT.

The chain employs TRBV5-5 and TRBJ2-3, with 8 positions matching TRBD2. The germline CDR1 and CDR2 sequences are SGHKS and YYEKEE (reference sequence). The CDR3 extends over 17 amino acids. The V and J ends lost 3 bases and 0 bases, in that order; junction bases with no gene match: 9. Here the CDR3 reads CASSSFASGRSTDTQYF. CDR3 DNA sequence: TGTGCCAGCAGCTCCTTCGCTAGCGGGCGTAGCACAGATACGCAGTATTTT.

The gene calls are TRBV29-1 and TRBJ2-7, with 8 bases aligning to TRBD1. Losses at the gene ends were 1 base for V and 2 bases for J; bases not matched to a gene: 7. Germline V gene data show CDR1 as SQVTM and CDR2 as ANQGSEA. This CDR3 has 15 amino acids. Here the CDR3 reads CSVEGGTGRTYEQYF. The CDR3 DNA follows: TGCAGCGTTGAAGGGGGGACAGGCCGAACCTACGAGCAGTACTTC.

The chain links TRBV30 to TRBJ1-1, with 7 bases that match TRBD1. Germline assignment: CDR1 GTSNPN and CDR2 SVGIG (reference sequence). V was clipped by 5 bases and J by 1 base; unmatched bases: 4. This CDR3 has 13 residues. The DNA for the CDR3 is TGTGCCTGGGACAGGGAGGGGAACACTGAAGCTTTCTTT. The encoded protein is CAWDREGNTEAFF.

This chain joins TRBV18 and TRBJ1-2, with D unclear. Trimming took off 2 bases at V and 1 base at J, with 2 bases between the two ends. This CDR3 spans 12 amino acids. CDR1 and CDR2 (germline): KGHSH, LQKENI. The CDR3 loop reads CASSPDNYGYTF. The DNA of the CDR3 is TGTGCCAGCTCACCAGATAACTATGGCTACACCTTC.

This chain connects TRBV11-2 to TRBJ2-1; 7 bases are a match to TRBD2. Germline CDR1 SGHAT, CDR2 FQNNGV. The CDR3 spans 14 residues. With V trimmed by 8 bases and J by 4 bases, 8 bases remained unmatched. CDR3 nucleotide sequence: TGTGCCAGCCAAGGGGCGGGAGTATACAATGAGCAGTTCTTC. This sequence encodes CASQGAGVYNEQFF.

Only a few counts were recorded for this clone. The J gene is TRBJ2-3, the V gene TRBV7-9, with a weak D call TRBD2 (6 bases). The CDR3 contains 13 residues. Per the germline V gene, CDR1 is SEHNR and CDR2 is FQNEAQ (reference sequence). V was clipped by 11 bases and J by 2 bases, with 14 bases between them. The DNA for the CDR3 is TGTGCCGTAGAGGGACTCCCCACAGATACGCAGTATTTT. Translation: CAVEGLPTDTQYF.

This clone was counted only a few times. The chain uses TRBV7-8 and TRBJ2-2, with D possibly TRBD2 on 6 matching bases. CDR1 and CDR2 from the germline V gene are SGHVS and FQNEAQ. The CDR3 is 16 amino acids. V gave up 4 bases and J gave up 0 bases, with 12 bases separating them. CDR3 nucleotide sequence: TGTGCCAGCAGCTACGAAACTAGCTCGAACACCGGGGAGCTGTTTTTT. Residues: CASSYETSSNTGELFF.

In DNA form, the CDR3 reads TGCGCCAGCAGCTTGTCCCGTTATGAGCAGTTCTTC. This codes for CASSLSRYEQFF. This chain connects TRBV5-1 to TRBJ2-1, with unresolved D. The CDR3 is made up of 12 amino acids. Germline V gene data show CDR1 as SGHRS and CDR2 as YFSETQ. V lost 1 base and J 8 bases, leaving 7 bases between the germline ends.

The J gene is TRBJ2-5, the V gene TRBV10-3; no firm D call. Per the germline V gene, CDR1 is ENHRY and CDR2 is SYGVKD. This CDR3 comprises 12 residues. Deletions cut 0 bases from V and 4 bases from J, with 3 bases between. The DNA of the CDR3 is TGTGCCATCAGTGAGTCGATAGAGACCCAGTACTTC. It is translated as CAISESIETQYF.

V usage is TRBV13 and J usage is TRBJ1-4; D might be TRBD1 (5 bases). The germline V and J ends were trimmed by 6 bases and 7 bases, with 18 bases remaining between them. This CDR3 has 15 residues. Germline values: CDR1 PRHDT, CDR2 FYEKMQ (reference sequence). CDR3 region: CASSGAQTRREKLFF. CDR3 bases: TGTGCCAGCAGTGGGGCGCAGACGAGGCGTGAAAAACTGTTTTTT.

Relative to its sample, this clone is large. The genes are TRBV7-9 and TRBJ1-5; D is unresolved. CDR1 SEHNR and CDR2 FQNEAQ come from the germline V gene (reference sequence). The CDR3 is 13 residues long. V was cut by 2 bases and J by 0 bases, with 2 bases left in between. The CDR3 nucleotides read TGTGCCAGCAGCTTACATAGCAATCAGCCCCAGCATTTT. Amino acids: CASSLHSNQPQHF.

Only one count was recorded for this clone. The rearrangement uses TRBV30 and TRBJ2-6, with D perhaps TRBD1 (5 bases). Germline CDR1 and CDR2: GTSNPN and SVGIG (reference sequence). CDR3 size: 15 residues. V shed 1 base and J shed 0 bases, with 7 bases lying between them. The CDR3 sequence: CAWSGDSSGANVLTF. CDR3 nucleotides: TGTGCCTGGAGTGGAGACAGCTCTGGGGCCAACGTCCTGACTTTC. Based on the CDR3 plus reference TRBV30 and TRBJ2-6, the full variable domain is SQTIHQWPATLVQPVGSPLSLECTVEGTSNPNLYWYRQAAGRGLQLLFYSVGIGQISSEVPQNLSASRPQDRQFILSSKKLLLSDSGFYLCAWSGDSSGANVLTFGAGSRLTVL.

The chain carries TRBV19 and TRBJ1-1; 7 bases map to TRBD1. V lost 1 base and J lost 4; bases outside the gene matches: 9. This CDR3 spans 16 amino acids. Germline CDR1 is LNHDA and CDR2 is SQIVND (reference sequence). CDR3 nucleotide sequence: TGTGCCAGTAGTATAGGACAGGGAGGGGACGGCACTGAAGCTTTCTTT. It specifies CASSIGQGGDGTEAFF.

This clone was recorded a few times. The CDR3 nucleotides are TGTGCCAGCAGTCGGGGAGCGCCCCTTCACAATGAGCAGTTCTTC. It yields the protein CASSRGAPLHNEQFF. The chain links TRBV11-3 to TRBJ2-1; D perhaps matches TRBD2 (5 bases). CDR1 SGHNT and CDR2 YENEEA come from the germline V gene. V shed 6 bases and J shed 5 bases, with 17 bases lying between them. CDR3 length: 15 amino acids. Variable domain in full (rest from reference TRBV11-3 and TRBJ2-1): EAGVVQSPRYKIIEKKQPVAFWCNPISGHNTLYWYLQNLGQGPELLIRYENEEAVDDSQLPKDRFSAERLKGVDSTLKIQPAELGDSAVYLCASSRGAPLHNEQFFGPGTRLTVL.